The 4 T cell receptor beta chains presented below share a single source sample, sequenced in a study of response to subunit inactivated influenza vaccine. TCRdb recomputed calls from the RT-PCR reads with MiXCR, one row per CDR3 protein. The sample has about 780,000 distinct CDR3 sequences; roughly 18% are singletons. The material was PBMCs from blood, obtained 4 to 6 days after vaccination. The source is a man between 45 and 60 years old who received an inactivated influenza vaccine.

This clonotype was recorded many times. This rearrangement joins TRBV7-9 to TRBJ2-2; the D is unclear. There are 12 residues in the CDR3. V was shortened by 5 bases and J by 7 bases, with 8 bases between the two germline ends. Germline V lookup: CDR1 SEHNR, CDR2 FQNEAQ (reference sequence). The DNA for the CDR3 is TGTGCCAGCAGCAGTGGCATCGGGGAGCTGTTTTTT. Its translation: CASSSGIGELFF.

The rearrangement joins TRBV7-3 to TRBJ2-1; 13 bases match TRBD2. V lost 5 bases to trimming and J lost 10 bases; unmatched junction nucleotides: 8. CDR3 size: 15 residues. Germline V gene data show CDR1 as SGHTA and CDR2 as FQGTGA. CDR3 region: CASSMGTSGIREQFF. CDR3 DNA: TGTGCCAGCAGCATGGGGACTAGCGGGATCAGGGAGCAGTTCTTC.

J is TRBJ2-7 and V is TRBV5-1, with D perhaps TRBD1 or TRBD2 (6 bases each). CDR3 length equals 14 residues. V was trimmed by 2 bases and J by 2 bases, leaving 11 bases between them. Per the germline V gene, CDR1 is SGHRS and CDR2 is YFSETQ. The CDR3 reads CASSFNREAYEQYF. Written as DNA, the CDR3 is TGCGCCAGCAGCTTTAACAGGGAGGCCTACGAGCAGTACTTC.

The chain couples TRBV5-1 to TRBJ2-7, with D uncertain. This CDR3 is built from 14 residues. CDR1 is SGHRS and CDR2 is YFSETQ in the germline V gene. V was pared by 2 bases and J by 3 bases, with 12 bases between. The CDR3 nucleotides read TGCGCCAGCAGCTTCGGACGGACCGACTACGAGCAGTACTTC. Protein: CASSFGRTDYEQYF. The full variable domain, rest sourced from reference TRBV5-1 and TRBJ2-7, is KAGVTQTPRYLIKTRGQQVTLSCSPISGHRSVSWYQQTPGQGLQFLFEYFSETQRNKGNFPGRFSGRQFSNSRSEMNVSTLELGDSALYLCASSFGRTDYEQYFGPGTRLTVT.